These T cell receptor beta chains were read from a single sample in a study of T-cell memory formation after mild COVID-19. MiXCR, applied by TCRdb to the 5' RACE reads, yields one record per CDR3 protein. The sample shows about 440,000 distinct CDR3 sequences, around 18% of them seen only once. Sequencing input: PBMCs or a T cell subset sorted from them (not recorded which). The origin of the receptors is an adult woman who had mild COVID-19 (a few samples of this study predate the infection). Cell type and time point are not known. The CDR3 runs from the conserved cysteine through the conserved F or W. The D gene is left open where the match is weak. Clone sizes are given selectively: once, few, many, or a class where the clone is expanded.

CDR3 DNA: TGTGCCAGCAGCCCGCTCTCCGTGTACAATGAGCAGTTCTTC
CDR3 protein: CASSPLSVYNEQFF
clone size: NA
D gene: NA
V gene: TRBV7-9
J gene: TRBJ2-1

CDR3 DNA: TGCGCCAGCAGCTCCAGGGATGCGGACACTGAAGCTTTCTTT
CDR3 protein: CASSSRDADTEAFF
clone size: few
D gene: NA
V gene: TRBV5-1
J gene: TRBJ1-1

CDR3 DNA: TGTGCCTCTGGACAGGGGATCCTAGCCAGCTACGAGCAGTACTTC
CDR3 protein: CASGQGILASYEQYF
clone size: NA
D gene: TRBD1
V gene: TRBV12-3/TRBV12-4
J gene: TRBJ2-7

CDR3 DNA: TGCAGTGCTAGCTCAATGGGACAGAGTGGGTACGAGCAGTACTTC
CDR3 protein: CSASSMGQSGYEQYF
clone size: few
D gene: TRBD1
V gene: TRBV20-1
J gene: TRBJ2-7

CDR3 DNA: TGCGCCAGCAGCCAGCTAGCGGGCCAAGAGACCCAGTACTTC
CDR3 protein: CASSQLAGQETQYF
clone size: few
D gene: TRBD2
V gene: TRBV4-3
J gene: TRBJ2-5

CDR3 DNA: TGTGCTAGTGGTTTGGTGCTGGGACTACCCCACACAGATACGCAGTATTTT
CDR3 protein: CASGLVLGLPHTDTQYF
clone size: few
D gene: TRBD2
V gene: TRBV12-5
J gene: TRBJ2-3

CDR3 DNA: TGCGCCAGCAGCTTGTCAAGGGAATGGGATACGCAGTATTTT
CDR3 protein: CASSLSREWDTQYF
clone size: few
D gene: NA
V gene: TRBV5-1
J gene: TRBJ2-3

CDR3 DNA: TGTGCCAGCAGCCCCCGTTCCCGGCAGGGTAATTCACCCCTCCACTTT
CDR3 protein: CASSPRSRQGNSPLHF
clone size: NA
D gene: NA
V gene: TRBV9
J gene: TRBJ1-6

CDR3 DNA: TGTGCCAGCCAGAATCGGGGCGGGATCTACAATGAGCAGTTCTTC
CDR3 protein: CASQNRGGIYNEQFF
clone size: few
D gene: NA
V gene: TRBV12-3/TRBV12-4
J gene: TRBJ2-1

CDR3 DNA: TGTGCCAGCAGCTTCGGCGGGGCCGAGCAGTTCTTC
CDR3 protein: CASSFGGAEQFF
clone size: NA
D gene: NA
V gene: TRBV5-8
J gene: TRBJ2-1

CDR3 DNA: TGTGCCAGCAGCGTCGGGACAGTAGCAGGGACCGAGCAGTACTTC
CDR3 protein: CASSVGTVAGTEQYF
clone size: many
D gene: TRBD1
V gene: TRBV9
J gene: TRBJ2-7

CDR3 DNA: TGTGCTAGCAGCCAGGGGACTAGAGGAGATACGCAGTATTTT
CDR3 protein: CASSQGTRGDTQYF
clone size: NA
D gene: TRBD2
V gene: TRBV7-7
J gene: TRBJ2-3

CDR3 DNA: TGTGCCAGCAGCTTAGGGACAGGGTATTTTCAGCCCCAGCATTTT
CDR3 protein: CASSLGTGYFQPQHF
clone size: NA
D gene: TRBD1
V gene: TRBV7-9
J gene: TRBJ1-5

CDR3 DNA: TGTGCCAGCAGTATACAGGGGAAGGGCGGGGATGAGCAGTTCTTC
CDR3 protein: CASSIQGKGGDEQFF
clone size: NA
D gene: NA
V gene: TRBV6-1
J gene: TRBJ2-1

CDR3 DNA: TGTGCCACCCGAGGGGGGCCGGGTCAGCCCCAGCATTTT
CDR3 protein: CATRGGPGQPQHF
clone size: NA
D gene: NA
V gene: TRBV24-1
J gene: TRBJ1-5

CDR3 DNA: TGCAGTGCTAGGATGGGGGAGCCCTACGAGCAGTACTTC
CDR3 protein: CSARMGEPYEQYF
clone size: NA
D gene: NA
V gene: TRBV20-1
J gene: TRBJ2-7

CDR3 DNA: TGTGCCAGCAGTTGGGGTAGCGGGGGGACCTACGAGCAGTACTTC
CDR3 protein: CASSWGSGGTYEQYF
clone size: NA
D gene: TRBD2
V gene: TRBV12-3/TRBV12-4
J gene: TRBJ2-7

CDR3 DNA: TGCAGTGCTAGAGATCCAGGGAGTGACGGGGAGCTGTTTTTT
CDR3 protein: CSARDPGSDGELFF
clone size: NA
D gene: NA
V gene: TRBV20-1
J gene: TRBJ2-2

CDR3 DNA: TGTGCCAGCAGCCCCATACACACCGGGGAGCTGTTTTTT
CDR3 protein: CASSPIHTGELFF
clone size: few
D gene: NA
V gene: TRBV14
J gene: TRBJ2-2

CDR3 DNA: TGTGCCAGCAGCTTACATCCAGGGTTCGCGTCTGGGGCCAACGTCCTGACTTTC
CDR3 protein: CASSLHPGFASGANVLTF
clone size: few
D gene: NA
V gene: TRBV7-3
J gene: TRBJ2-6

CDR3 DNA: TGTGCCATCAGTGACACCGGACAGGCCTCTGGGGCCAACGTCCTGACTTTC
CDR3 protein: CAISDTGQASGANVLTF
clone size: many
D gene: TRBD1
V gene: TRBV10-3
J gene: TRBJ2-6

CDR3 DNA: TGTGCCAGCAGCTTGACGTCCTACGAGCAGTACTTC
CDR3 protein: CASSLTSYEQYF
clone size: many
D gene: NA
V gene: TRBV5-6
J gene: TRBJ2-7

CDR3 DNA: TGTGCCTGGAGTATCCGGGACGGGCACTACGAGCAGTACTTC
CDR3 protein: CAWSIRDGHYEQYF
clone size: NA
D gene: NA
V gene: TRBV30
J gene: TRBJ2-7

CDR3 DNA: TGTGCCAGCAGTTACTCGGGGGGGTACGACACTGAAGCTTTCTTT
CDR3 protein: CASSYSGGYDTEAFF
clone size: few
D gene: NA
V gene: TRBV6-5
J gene: TRBJ1-1

CDR3 DNA: TGTGCCAGCCGGGCGGGGGGCGGCAGCTCCTACGAGCAGTACTTC
CDR3 protein: CASRAGGGSSYEQYF
clone size: NA
D gene: TRBD2
V gene: TRBV2
J gene: TRBJ2-7

CDR3 DNA: TGTGCCAGCAGCTTGGGGGGAGCTGTAACTCGGGAGACCCAGTACTTC
CDR3 protein: CASSLGGAVTRETQYF
clone size: few
D gene: NA
V gene: TRBV5-6
J gene: TRBJ2-5

CDR3 DNA: TGTGCCAGCAGCTTGGAGGGACAGAGGACCACTGAAGCTTTCTTT
CDR3 protein: CASSLEGQRTTEAFF
clone size: few
D gene: TRBD1
V gene: TRBV5-5
J gene: TRBJ1-1

CDR3 DNA: TGTGCCACCAGCAGGTCCCGAGAGACCCAGTACTTC
CDR3 protein: CATSRSRETQYF
clone size: NA
D gene: NA
V gene: TRBV15
J gene: TRBJ2-5

CDR3 DNA: TGCGCCAGCAGCTTGGAGGGGGGCCGCACAGATACGCAGTATTTT
CDR3 protein: CASSLEGGRTDTQYF
clone size: few
D gene: NA
V gene: TRBV5-1
J gene: TRBJ2-3

CDR3 DNA: TGCAGTGCTGGGGGGCGGCTCACAGATACGCAGTATTTT
CDR3 protein: CSAGGRLTDTQYF
clone size: NA
D gene: NA
V gene: TRBV20-1
J gene: TRBJ2-3

CDR3 DNA: TGTGCCAGCAGCGTACAACCGGGCCCTCTGTCCGGGGAGCTGTTTTTT
CDR3 protein: CASSVQPGPLSGELFF
clone size: NA
D gene: NA
V gene: TRBV9
J gene: TRBJ2-2

CDR3 DNA: TGCGCCAGCAGCCAAGACCATGGGCCTAGTGGCTACACCTTC
CDR3 protein: CASSQDHGPSGYTF
clone size: few
D gene: NA
V gene: TRBV4-1
J gene: TRBJ1-2

CDR3 DNA: TGCGCCAGCAGCCAAGATCGAGGTTATGAAAAACTGTTTTTT
CDR3 protein: CASSQDRGYEKLFF
clone size: NA
D gene: NA
V gene: TRBV4-3
J gene: TRBJ1-4

CDR3 DNA: TGTGCCAGCAGTGAAGCGCAGAACAATGAGCAGTTCTTC
CDR3 protein: CASSEAQNNEQFF
clone size: NA
D gene: NA
V gene: TRBV2
J gene: TRBJ2-1

CDR3 DNA: TGCGCCAGCAGCTCCGTCCAGTCGGGTGGAAACACCATATATTTT
CDR3 protein: CASSSVQSGGNTIYF
clone size: NA
D gene: NA
V gene: TRBV5-1
J gene: TRBJ1-3

CDR3 DNA: TGTGCCAGCAGCGTTAGCGGGGGGTACAATGAGCAGTTCTTC
CDR3 protein: CASSVSGGYNEQFF
clone size: NA
D gene: TRBD2
V gene: TRBV7-3
J gene: TRBJ2-1

CDR3 DNA: TGTGCCAGCAGGAATCGAGGGGGGCTGGCCTTAACCTTGAAGCAAGAGACCCAGTACTTC
CDR3 protein: CASRNRGGLALTLKQETQYF
clone size: NA
D gene: NA
V gene: TRBV6-1
J gene: TRBJ2-5

CDR3 DNA: TGTGCCAGCAGCGAACTAGCGGGGGGAAGCACAGATACGCAGTATTTT
CDR3 protein: CASSELAGGSTDTQYF
clone size: few
D gene: TRBD2
V gene: TRBV9
J gene: TRBJ2-3

CDR3 DNA: TGTGCCTGGAGTCCAGACCCCTCCTGGAGCTACACCTTC
CDR3 protein: CAWSPDPSWSYTF
clone size: NA
D gene: NA
V gene: TRBV30
J gene: TRBJ1-2

CDR3 DNA: TGTGCCACCAGTGGGGGCAGGGAAGGCACTGAAGCTTTCTTT
CDR3 protein: CATSGGREGTEAFF
clone size: few
D gene: NA
V gene: TRBV24-1
J gene: TRBJ1-1

CDR3 DNA: TGTGCCAGCAGTCTGGGCCCTAAGGGCACTGAAGCTTTCTTT
CDR3 protein: CASSLGPKGTEAFF
clone size: few
D gene: NA
V gene: TRBV6-2/TRBV6-3
J gene: TRBJ1-1

CDR3 DNA: TGTGCCAGCAGCTCAACTCCGGGACAAAGGCTCCACTTT
CDR3 protein: CASSSTPGQRLHF
clone size: NA
D gene: NA
V gene: TRBV7-3
J gene: TRBJ1-6

CDR3 DNA: TGTGCCAGCAGCCAACGTATTTACGAGCAGTACTTC
CDR3 protein: CASSQRIYEQYF
clone size: few
D gene: NA
V gene: TRBV3-1
J gene: TRBJ2-7

CDR3 DNA: TGTGCCAGCAGTAGCGGGAGGGCCCCCTTAACTGACGGGGAGCTGTTTTTT
CDR3 protein: CASSSGRAPLTDGELFF
clone size: few
D gene: TRBD2
V gene: TRBV6-5
J gene: TRBJ2-2

CDR3 DNA: TGTGCCAGCAGTTACGGTGGGAGTGCCTCCTACGAGCAGTACTTC
CDR3 protein: CASSYGGSASYEQYF
clone size: few
D gene: NA
V gene: TRBV6-6
J gene: TRBJ2-7

CDR3 DNA: TGCGCCAGCAGCGCAACCGGGACAGGGAGCAACTACGAGCAGTACTTC
CDR3 protein: CASSATGTGSNYEQYF
clone size: few
D gene: TRBD1
V gene: TRBV5-1
J gene: TRBJ2-7

CDR3 DNA: TGCAGTGCTAAGGCAGGTGGAACTGAAGCTTTCTTT
CDR3 protein: CSAKAGGTEAFF
clone size: few
D gene: NA
V gene: TRBV20-1
J gene: TRBJ1-1

CDR3 DNA: TGTGCCAGCAGCCCTGGACAGGGGGCGAATGGCTACACCTTC
CDR3 protein: CASSPGQGANGYTF
clone size: NA
D gene: TRBD1
V gene: TRBV7-2
J gene: TRBJ1-2

CDR3 DNA: TGTGCCAGCAGCCGGAGGGGACAGGGAAGCTCCTACGAGCAGTACTTC
CDR3 protein: CASSRRGQGSSYEQYF
clone size: few
D gene: TRBD1
V gene: TRBV5-5
J gene: TRBJ2-7

CDR3 DNA: TGTGCCAGCAGCTCGCACCTTAACCGGGACAGGGCTCCGTACGAGCAGTACTTC
CDR3 protein: CASSSHLNRDRAPYEQYF
clone size: NA
D gene: TRBD1
V gene: TRBV11-1
J gene: TRBJ2-7

CDR3 DNA: TGTGCCAGCAGTGCCACTATCGGGGAGCTGTTTTTT
CDR3 protein: CASSATIGELFF
clone size: NA
D gene: NA
V gene: TRBV6-5
J gene: TRBJ2-2

CDR3 DNA: TGTGCCAGCAGTCCTACAGGGGGTGGGTCTGAAGCTTTCTTT
CDR3 protein: CASSPTGGGSEAFF
clone size: few
D gene: TRBD1
V gene: TRBV12-3/TRBV12-4
J gene: TRBJ1-1

CDR3 DNA: TGTGCCAGCAGCCCGCCCGGGCGACGGCTGACGGGTGAGCAGTTCTTC
CDR3 protein: CASSPPGRRLTGEQFF
clone size: few
D gene: NA
V gene: TRBV3-1
J gene: TRBJ2-1